This entry lists 8 T cell receptor beta chains sequenced from one sample in a study of long-term antiretroviral therapy in people with HIV. Investigators performed immunoSEQ version v3.0 at survey level. Libraries were prepared by immunoSEQ multiplex PCR; TCRdb keeps only in-frame clonotypes and omits some of them. The data contain 25,000 to 35,000 clones, approximately 96% of them singletons. This specimen consisted of unsorted PBMCs, obtained around 6.6 years after starting antiretroviral therapy. Every receptor here comes from a man aged 30 to 45 with HIV.

The CDR3, as DNA: TGTGCCAGCAGCTGGGGGTGGAGGGGACAGATCACAGATACGCAGTATTTT. The encoded protein is CASSWGWRGQITDTQYF. V and J are TRBV7-9 and TRBJ2-3, with D possibly TRBD1 on 7 matching bases. Germline V lookup: CDR1 SEHNR, CDR2 FQNEAQ (reference sequence). Between the trimmed V and J ends, which lost 4 bases and 2 bases, there was a span of 19 bases. The CDR3 is 17 amino acids.

J is TRBJ1-2 and V is TRBV9; 7 bases match TRBD1. The CDR3 loop spans 14 amino acids. Germline assignment: CDR1 SGDLS and CDR2 YYNGEE. J gave up 8 bases and V 0 bases, and 7 bases lay outside the gene matches. The CDR3 nucleotides are TGTGCCAGCAGCGTAGCGGAGGGGGCTTTGGGCTACACCTTC. This translates into CASSVAEGALGYTF.

Written as DNA, the CDR3 is TGTGCCAGCAGTTACGGGGTCGGGAACACTGAAGCTTTCTTT. Protein: CASSYGVGNTEAFF. This chain uses TRBV6-5 with TRBJ1-1; the D is unclear. The CDR3 sequence is 14 residues long. V shed 2 bases and J shed 1 base, with 8 bases lying between them. Germline values: CDR1 MNHEY, CDR2 SVGAGI.

This clone appeared a single time. V is TRBV9 and J is TRBJ2-3; the D is unclear. The CDR3 covers 12 residues. Germline CDR1 SGDLS, CDR2 YYNGEE. Between the trimmed V and J ends, which lost 2 bases and 6 bases, there was a span of 7 bases. The CDR3 is CASSVNMDTQYF. In DNA, the CDR3 is TGTGCCAGCAGCGTCAACATGGATACGCAGTATTTT.

The chain combines TRBV2 with TRBJ2-3; 11 nucleotides match TRBD2. The CDR3 sequence is 15 residues long. The trim removed 6 bases at V and 1 base at J, leaving 3 bases unmatched. Germline V gene lookup returns CDR1 SNHLY and CDR2 FYNNEI. Written as DNA, the CDR3 is TGTGCCAGCAGCGGGACTAGCGGCCGCACAGATACGCAGTATTTT. Its translation is CASSGTSGRTDTQYF.

This clone has only one observation. The rearrangement joins TRBV9 to TRBJ1-5; D possibly corresponds to TRBD1 (5 bases). Trimming cost V 4 bases and J 1 base, with 12 bases left between them. Germline assignment: CDR1 SGDLS and CDR2 YYNGEE. The CDR3 contains 15 residues. The CDR3 sequence is CASSPGGGSNQPQHF. CDR3 DNA: TGTGCCAGCAGCCCGGGGGGAGGGAGCAATCAGCCCCAGCATTTT.

This clone was recorded only once. The chain has TRBV29-1 and TRBJ2-7; TRBD1 agrees at 9 bases. The CDR3 spans 13 residues. CDR1 is SQVTM, CDR2 ANQGSEA, per germline. The J segment lost 0 bases and the V segment lost 6 bases, leaving 3 bases of the junction unmatched. The chain's CDR3 is CSVTGGISYEQYF. CDR3 bases: TGCAGCGTGACAGGGGGAATCTCCTACGAGCAGTACTTC.

The chain is built from TRBV7-8 and TRBJ2-6; 10 positions match TRBD2. This CDR3 has 18 residues. Germline values: CDR1 SGHVS, CDR2 FQNEAQ. With V trimmed by 1 base and J by 1 base, 4 bases remained unmatched. The CDR3 region has the DNA TGTGCCAGCAGCTTAGGAGCGGGAGGGCCATCTGGGGCCAACGTCCTGACTTTC. Protein: CASSLGAGGPSGANVLTF.